One and the same sample provided the 17 T cell receptor beta chains below, sequenced in a study of cytomegalovirus exposure and HLA in healthy donors. Amplification used 60 Vbeta primers and 13 Jbeta primers. Libraries were prepared by immunoSEQ multiplex PCR; TCRdb keeps only in-frame clonotypes and omits some of them. This sample has 110,000 to 150,000 clones, with around 80% found just once. Sequencing used PBMCs. These receptor sequences come from a male donor in good health and CMV-seropositive.

The rearrangement links TRBV27 to TRBJ1-6, with TRBD1 matching over 8 bases. The CDR3 covers 20 residues. Germline CDR1 is MNHEY and CDR2 is SMNVEV (reference sequence). Trimming at V came to 4 bases and at J to 4 bases, leaving 18 bases not matched to a gene. The CDR3 loop is CASSSRTTGQGEVYNSPLHF. The CDR3 DNA reads as TGTGCCAGCAGTTCCCGAACGACTGGACAGGGTGAAGTTTATAATTCACCCCTCCACTTT.

This sequence joins TRBV6-5 and TRBJ2-3; 8 bases are a match to TRBD2. Germline trimming cut 2 bases from V and 2 bases from J; bases unmatched to any gene: 3. Per germline, CDR1 MNHEY and CDR2 SVGAGI. This CDR3 region has 15 residues. The CDR3 spells CASSYGSGATDTQYF. The CDR3 nucleotides read TGTGCCAGCAGTTACGGTAGCGGGGCCACAGATACGCAGTATTTT.

V and J are TRBV5-4 and TRBJ1-5, with a weak D call TRBD1 (5 bases). Germline CDR1 and CDR2: SGHNT and YYREEE (reference sequence). This CDR3 spans 14 amino acids. V was pared by 3 bases and J by 2 bases, with 9 bases between. The CDR3: CASSYGTGNQPQHF. CDR3 coding DNA: TGTGCCAGCAGCTATGGGACTGGCAATCAGCCCCAGCATTTT.

The V gene is TRBV7-2, the J gene TRBJ2-5; D ambiguous. Gene TRBJ2-7 matches the end of the DNA better, so the J call may be wrong. Germline V gives CDR1 SGHTA, CDR2 FQGNSA. The length of the CDR3 is 16 residues. CDR3 DNA sequence: TGTGCCAGCAGCTTATCCGTGGCGGTTCTCTCCTACGAGCAGTACTTC. As protein: CASSLSVAVLSYEQYF.

The chain couples TRBV15 to TRBJ1-2; 9 bases agree with TRBD1. V lost 3 bases, J lost 7 bases, and 6 bases stayed unmatched. CDR3 size: 14 residues. Germline V gene sequence: CDR1 LNHNV, CDR2 YYDKDF (reference sequence). The CDR3 protein is CATSRDRGSGGYTF. Written as DNA, the CDR3 is TGTGCCACCAGCAGGGACAGGGGATCAGGTGGCTACACCTTC.

CDR3 residues: CASILGLAGLTGELFF. For the CDR3, the DNA is TGTGCCAGCATCTTGGGACTAGCGGGCCTCACCGGGGAGCTGTTTTTT. V gene TRBV28 combines with J gene TRBJ2-2; 12 nucleotides align to TRBD2. CDR3 length equals 16 residues. In germline, CDR1 is MDHEN, CDR2 SYDVKM. The trim removed 7 bases at V and 4 bases at J, leaving 7 bases unmatched.

The rearrangement joins TRBV27 to TRBJ2-7; 7 nucleotides align to TRBD1. The CDR3 is made up of 16 amino acids. With V trimmed by 2 bases and J by 0 bases, 7 bases remained unmatched. The V gene's germline CDR1 is MNHEY and CDR2 SMNVEV (reference sequence). The CDR3 is CASSLTGTESSYEQYF. CDR3 DNA: TGTGCCAGCAGTTTAACTGGGACAGAGAGCTCCTACGAGCAGTACTTC.

The chain joins TRBV5-6 to TRBJ2-5, with D perhaps TRBD2 (7 bases). Matching the DNA end better, TRBJ2-7 makes the J call doubtful. Germline CDR1 reads SGHDT; CDR2 reads YYEEEE. The CDR3 contains 14 residues. CDR3 in amino acids: CASSLDGGLYEQYF. The CDR3 DNA follows: TGTGCCAGCAGCTTGGACGGGGGGCTCTACGAGCAGTACTTC.

The rearrangement joins TRBV27 to TRBJ2-1; a weak D match, TRBD2 (6 bases). This CDR3 contains 13 residues. The germline V gene encodes CDR1 MNHEY and CDR2 SMNVEV (reference sequence). Trimming took off 7 bases at V and 10 bases at J, with 17 bases between the two ends. The CDR3 here is CASITPTGEEQFF. The CDR3 DNA follows: TGTGCCAGCATTACTCCTACGGGAGAGGAGCAGTTCTTC.

The DNA for the CDR3 is TGTGCCAGCTCACAGAGGACAGAAGTACCGCCCCAGCATTTT. Its protein product is CASSQRTEVPPQHF. The V call is TRBV18, the J call TRBJ1-5; tentative D call: TRBD1 (6 bases). The CDR3 totals 14 residues. Trimming took off 4 bases at V and 9 bases at J, with 16 bases between the two ends. In germline, CDR1 is KGHSH, CDR2 LQKENI. Full variable domain (outside the CDR3, taken from reference TRBV18 and TRBJ1-5): NAGVMQNPRHLVRRRGQEARLRCSPMKGHSHVYWYRQLPEEGLKFMVYLQKENIIDESGMPKERFSAEFPKEGPSILRIQQVVRGDSAAYFCASSQRTEVPPQHFGDGTRLSIL.

V and J are TRBV11-1 and TRBJ2-3; D might be TRBD2 (6 bases). This CDR3 comprises 15 residues. Deletions cut 1 base from V and 0 bases from J, with 8 bases between. Germline lookup yields CDR1 SGHAT and CDR2 FQDESV (reference sequence). CDR3 sequence: CASSLGGTSTDTQYF. The CDR3 coding sequence is TGTGCCAGCAGCTTAGGGGGGACTAGCACAGATACGCAGTATTTT.

The rearrangement uses TRBV12-5 and TRBJ1-6, with 11 bases aligning to TRBD1. The CDR3 spans 17 residues. Germline assignment: CDR1 LGHNT and CDR2 FRNRAP. With 1 base clipped from V and 7 bases from J, the junction kept 6 bases outside the gene matches. The CDR3 spells CASGLDTGTGGNSPLHF. CDR3 sequence (DNA): TGTGCTAGTGGTTTGGATACCGGGACAGGGGGGAATTCACCCCTCCACTTT.

This clone was seen only once. This chain uses TRBV5-8 with TRBJ2-5, with TRBD1 identical over 10 bases. Germline loops: CDR1 SGHTS, CDR2 YDEGEE. V was clipped by 1 base and J by 4 bases; unmatched bases: 7. The CDR3 contains 16 residues. This CDR3 reads CASSLIGTGARETQYF. CDR3 DNA sequence: TGTGCCAGCAGCTTGATAGGGACAGGGGCGCGAGAGACCCAGTACTTC. The variable domain in full, completed from reference TRBV5-8 and TRBJ2-5, reads EAGVTQSPTHLIKTRGQQATLRCSPISGHTSVYWYQQALGLGLQFLLWYDEGEERNRGNFPPRFSGRQFPNYSSELNVNALELEDSALYLCASSLIGTGARETQYFGPGTRLLVL.

This chain joins TRBV7-9 and TRBJ2-7; D call uncertain. Trimming took 0 bases from V and 6 from J, leaving 3 bases between them. Per the germline V gene, CDR1 is SEHNR and CDR2 is FQNEAQ (reference sequence). The CDR3 covers 11 residues. The CDR3 spells CASSLAREQYF. The CDR3 DNA is TGTGCCAGCAGCTTAGCCCGCGAGCAGTACTTC.

The chain carries TRBV7-8 and TRBJ2-7; TRBD2 might be the D (5 bases). V lost 4 bases and J lost 3, with 16 bases in between. This CDR3 comprises 15 residues. Germline CDR1 is SGHVS and CDR2 is FQNEAQ. CDR3 in amino acids: CASSSRPERRYEQYF. The CDR3 DNA is TGTGCCAGCAGCTCTAGACCTGAGCGGCGCTACGAGCAGTACTTC.

The CDR3 protein is CATSHDRAGGEDTQYF. The CDR3 DNA reads as TGTGCCACCAGTCACGATAGAGCGGGGGGGGAGGATACGCAGTATTTT. The chain employs TRBV15 and TRBJ2-3; 10 bases agree with TRBD2. The CDR3 has 16 amino acids. Germline CDR1 and CDR2: LNHNV and YYDKDF (reference sequence). V shed 6 bases and J 6 bases; nucleotides not matched to a gene: 12.

This chain connects TRBV7-9 to TRBJ2-7; possible D gene TRBD1, 6 bases. CDR3 length: 13 amino acids. CDR1 is SEHNR, CDR2 FQNEAQ, per germline (reference sequence). V was clipped by 7 bases and J by 3 bases, with 13 bases between them. The CDR3 nucleotides read TGTGCCAGCAACTCCCAGGGGCGCTACGAGCAGTACTTC. Protein: CASNSQGRYEQYF.